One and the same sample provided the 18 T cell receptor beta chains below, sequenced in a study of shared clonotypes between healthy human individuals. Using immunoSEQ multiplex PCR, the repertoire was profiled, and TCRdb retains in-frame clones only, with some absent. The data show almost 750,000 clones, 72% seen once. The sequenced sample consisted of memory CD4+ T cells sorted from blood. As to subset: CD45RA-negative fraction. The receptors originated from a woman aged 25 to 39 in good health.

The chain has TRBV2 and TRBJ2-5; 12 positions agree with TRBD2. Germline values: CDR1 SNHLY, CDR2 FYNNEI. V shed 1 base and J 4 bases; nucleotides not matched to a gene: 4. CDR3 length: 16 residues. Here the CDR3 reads CASSEGGTSGLETQYF. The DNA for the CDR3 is TGTGCCAGCAGTGAAGGGGGGACTAGCGGGCTAGAGACCCAGTACTTC. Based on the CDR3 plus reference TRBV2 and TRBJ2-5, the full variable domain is EPEVTQTPSHQVTQMGQEVILRCVPISNHLYFYWYRQILGQKVEFLVSFYNNEISEKSEIFDDQFSVERPDGSNFTLKIRSTKLEDSAMYFCASSEGGTSGLETQYFGPGTRLLVL.

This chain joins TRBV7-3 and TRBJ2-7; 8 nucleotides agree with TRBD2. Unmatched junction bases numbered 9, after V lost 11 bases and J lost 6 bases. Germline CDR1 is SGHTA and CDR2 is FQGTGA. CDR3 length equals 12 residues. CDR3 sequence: CAAGREEGEQYF. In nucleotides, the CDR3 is TGTGCCGCAGGGCGGGAGGAGGGCGAGCAGTACTTC.

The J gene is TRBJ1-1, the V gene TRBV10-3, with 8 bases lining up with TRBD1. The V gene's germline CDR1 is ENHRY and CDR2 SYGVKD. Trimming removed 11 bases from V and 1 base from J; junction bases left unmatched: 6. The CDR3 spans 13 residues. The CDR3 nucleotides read TGTGCCGGCCGGGACAGGTCGAACACTGAAGCTTTCTTT. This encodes CAGRDRSNTEAFF.

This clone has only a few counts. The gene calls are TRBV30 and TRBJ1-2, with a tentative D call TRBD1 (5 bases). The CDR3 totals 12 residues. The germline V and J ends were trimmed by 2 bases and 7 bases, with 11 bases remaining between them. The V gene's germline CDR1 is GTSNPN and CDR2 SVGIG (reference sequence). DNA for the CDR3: TGTGCCTGGAGTAATCCAGGGTCTGGCTACACCTTC. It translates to CAWSNPGSGYTF.

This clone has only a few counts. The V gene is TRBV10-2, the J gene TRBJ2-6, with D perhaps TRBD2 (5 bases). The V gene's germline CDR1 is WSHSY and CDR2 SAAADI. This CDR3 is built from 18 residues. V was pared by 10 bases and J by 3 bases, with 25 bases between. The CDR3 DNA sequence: TGCGCCACCTCCCCGGACGCCGGCGGGTTTGGTGGGGCCAACGTCCTGACTTTC. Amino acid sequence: CATSPDAGGFGGANVLTF.

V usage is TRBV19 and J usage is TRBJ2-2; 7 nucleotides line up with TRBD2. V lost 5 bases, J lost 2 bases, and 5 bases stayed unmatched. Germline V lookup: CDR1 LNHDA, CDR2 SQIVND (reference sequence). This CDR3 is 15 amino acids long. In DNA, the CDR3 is TGTGCCAGTAGTGTGCTAGCGGATAACACCGGGGAGCTGTTTTTT. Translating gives CASSVLADNTGELFF.

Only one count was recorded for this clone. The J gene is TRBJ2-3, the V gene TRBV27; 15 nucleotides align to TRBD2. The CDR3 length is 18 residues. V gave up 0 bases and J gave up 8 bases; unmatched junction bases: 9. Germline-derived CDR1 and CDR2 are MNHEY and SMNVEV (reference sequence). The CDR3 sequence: CASSLSGTSGRISGTQYF. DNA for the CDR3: TGTGCCAGCAGTTTATCGGGGACTAGCGGGAGGATATCTGGTACGCAGTATTTT.

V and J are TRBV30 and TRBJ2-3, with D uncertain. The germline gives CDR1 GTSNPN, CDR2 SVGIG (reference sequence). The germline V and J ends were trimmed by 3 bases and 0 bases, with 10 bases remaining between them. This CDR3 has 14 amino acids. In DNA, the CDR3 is TGTGCCTGGAGGGGTCTGGTAAGCACAGATACGCAGTATTTT. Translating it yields CAWRGLVSTDTQYF.

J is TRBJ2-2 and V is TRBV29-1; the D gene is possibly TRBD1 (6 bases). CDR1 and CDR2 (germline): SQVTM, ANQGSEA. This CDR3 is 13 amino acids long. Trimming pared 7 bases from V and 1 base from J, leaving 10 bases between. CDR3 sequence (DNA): TGCAGCGACCTCAGGGGGAACACCGGGGAGCTGTTTTTT. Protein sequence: CSDLRGNTGELFF.

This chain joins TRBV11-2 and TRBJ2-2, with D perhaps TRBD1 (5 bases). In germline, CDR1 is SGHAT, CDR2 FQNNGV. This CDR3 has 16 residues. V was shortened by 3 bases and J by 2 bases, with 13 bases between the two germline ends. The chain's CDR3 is CASSLGWGFNTGELFF. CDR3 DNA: TGTGCCAGCAGCTTGGGATGGGGCTTTAACACCGGGGAGCTGTTTTTT.

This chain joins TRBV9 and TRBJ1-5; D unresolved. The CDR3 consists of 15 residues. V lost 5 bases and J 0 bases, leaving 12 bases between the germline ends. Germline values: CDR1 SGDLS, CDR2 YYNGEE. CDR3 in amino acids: CASSRGSDSNQPQHF. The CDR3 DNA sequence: TGTGCCAGCAGTCGTGGCAGTGATAGCAATCAGCCCCAGCATTTT.

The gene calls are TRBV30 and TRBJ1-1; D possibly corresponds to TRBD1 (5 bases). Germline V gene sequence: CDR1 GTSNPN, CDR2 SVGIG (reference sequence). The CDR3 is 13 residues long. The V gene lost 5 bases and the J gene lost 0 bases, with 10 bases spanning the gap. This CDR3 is CAWGRVLNTEAFF. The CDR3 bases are TGTGCCTGGGGCAGGGTTTTGAACACTGAAGCTTTCTTT.

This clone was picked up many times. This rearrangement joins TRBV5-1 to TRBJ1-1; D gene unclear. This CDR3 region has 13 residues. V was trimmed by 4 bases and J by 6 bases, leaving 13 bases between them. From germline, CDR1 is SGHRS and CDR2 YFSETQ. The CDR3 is CASSPDSLAEAFF. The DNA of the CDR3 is TGCGCCAGCAGCCCGGATTCTTTGGCTGAAGCTTTCTTT.

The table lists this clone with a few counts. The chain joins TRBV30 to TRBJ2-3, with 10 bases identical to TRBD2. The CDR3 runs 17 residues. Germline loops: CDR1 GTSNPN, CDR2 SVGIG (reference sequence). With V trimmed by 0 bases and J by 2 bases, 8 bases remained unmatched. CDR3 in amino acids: CAWSVSPLAGNTDTQYF. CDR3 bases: TGTGCCTGGAGTGTATCCCCACTAGCGGGAAACACAGATACGCAGTATTTT.

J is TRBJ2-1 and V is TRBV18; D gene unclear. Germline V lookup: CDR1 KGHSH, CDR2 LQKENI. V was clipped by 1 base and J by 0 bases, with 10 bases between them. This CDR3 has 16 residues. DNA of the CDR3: TGTGCCAGCTCACCACTCCCTAGGAGCTCCTACAATGAGCAGTTCTTC. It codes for CASSPLPRSSYNEQFF. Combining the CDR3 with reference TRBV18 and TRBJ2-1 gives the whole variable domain NAGVMQNPRHLVRRRGQEARLRCSPMKGHSHVYWYRQLPEEGLKFMVYLQKENIIDESGMPKERFSAEFPKEGPSILRIQQVVRGDSAAYFCASSPLPRSSYNEQFFGPGTRLTVL.

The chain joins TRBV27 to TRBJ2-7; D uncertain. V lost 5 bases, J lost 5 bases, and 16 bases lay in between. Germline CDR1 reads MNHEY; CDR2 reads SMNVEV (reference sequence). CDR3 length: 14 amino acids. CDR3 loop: CASSLYGSRDEQYF. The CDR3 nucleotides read TGTGCCAGCAGTCTATACGGGTCCCGCGACGAGCAGTACTTC.

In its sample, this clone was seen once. The CDR3 loop is CSASRTETQYF. In DNA form, the CDR3 reads TGCAGTGCTAGCAGGACTGAGACCCAGTACTTC. J is TRBJ2-5 and V is TRBV20-1; TRBD2 might be the D (5 bases). Germline V lookup: CDR1 DFQATT, CDR2 SNEGSKA (reference sequence). The V gene lost 3 bases and the J gene lost 5 bases, with 7 bases spanning the gap. The CDR3 has 11 amino acids.

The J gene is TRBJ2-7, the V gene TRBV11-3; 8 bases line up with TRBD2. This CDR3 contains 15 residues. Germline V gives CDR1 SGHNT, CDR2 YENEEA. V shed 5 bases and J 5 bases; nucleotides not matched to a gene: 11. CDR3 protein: CASSVSGTRVDEQYF. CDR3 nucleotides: TGTGCCAGCAGCGTCTCCGGGACTAGGGTCGACGAGCAGTACTTC.